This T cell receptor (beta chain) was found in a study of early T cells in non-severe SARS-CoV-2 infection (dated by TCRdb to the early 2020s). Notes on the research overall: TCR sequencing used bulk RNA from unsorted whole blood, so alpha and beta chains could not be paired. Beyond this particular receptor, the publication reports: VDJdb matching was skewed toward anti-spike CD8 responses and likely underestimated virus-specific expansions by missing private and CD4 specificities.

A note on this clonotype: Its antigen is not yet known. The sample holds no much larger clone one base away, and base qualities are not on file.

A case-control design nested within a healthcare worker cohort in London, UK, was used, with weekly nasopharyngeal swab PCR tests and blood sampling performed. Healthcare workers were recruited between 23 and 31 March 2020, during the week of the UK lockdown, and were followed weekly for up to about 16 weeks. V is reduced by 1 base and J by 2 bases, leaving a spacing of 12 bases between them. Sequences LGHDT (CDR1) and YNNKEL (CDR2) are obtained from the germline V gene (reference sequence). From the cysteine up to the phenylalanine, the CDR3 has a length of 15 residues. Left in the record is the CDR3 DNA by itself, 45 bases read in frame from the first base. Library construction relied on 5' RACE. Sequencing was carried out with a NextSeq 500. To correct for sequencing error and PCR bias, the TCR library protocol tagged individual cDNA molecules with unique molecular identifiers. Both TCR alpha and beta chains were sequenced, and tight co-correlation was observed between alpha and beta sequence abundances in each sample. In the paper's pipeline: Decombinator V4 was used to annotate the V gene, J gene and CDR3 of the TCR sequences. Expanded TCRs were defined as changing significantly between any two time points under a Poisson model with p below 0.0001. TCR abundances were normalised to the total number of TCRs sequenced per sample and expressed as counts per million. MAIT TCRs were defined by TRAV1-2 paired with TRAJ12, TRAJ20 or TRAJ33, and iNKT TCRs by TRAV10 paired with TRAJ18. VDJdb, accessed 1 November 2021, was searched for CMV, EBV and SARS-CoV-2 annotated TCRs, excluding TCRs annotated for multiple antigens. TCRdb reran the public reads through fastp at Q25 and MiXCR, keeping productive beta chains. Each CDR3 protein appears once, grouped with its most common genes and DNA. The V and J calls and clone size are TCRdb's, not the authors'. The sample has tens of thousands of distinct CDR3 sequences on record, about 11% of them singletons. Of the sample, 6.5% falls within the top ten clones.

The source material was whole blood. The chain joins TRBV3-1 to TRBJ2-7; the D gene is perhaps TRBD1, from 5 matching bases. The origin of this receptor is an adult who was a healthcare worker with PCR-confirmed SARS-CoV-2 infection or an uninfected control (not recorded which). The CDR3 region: CASSQVTRAAYEQYF. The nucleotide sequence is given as TGTGCCAGCAGCCAAGTGACCAGGGCCGCCTACGAGCAGTACTTC.